This is a list of T cell receptor beta chains from one sample in a study of T cell changes during pregnancy in multiple sclerosis. Sequencing used immunoSEQ multiplex PCR; TCRdb keeps in-frame clones, though not all of them. This table has 60,000 to 85,000 clones, about 91% appearing once. The source was peripheral blood, collected in the first trimester of pregnancy. These receptors were collected from a female donor with multiple sclerosis, enrolled in a pregnancy study. CDR3s include the opening cysteine and the closing phenylalanine or tryptophan. The D gene is left open where the match is weak. Rows may omit the clone size; those that give it use once, few, many or a size class.

D	J	size	V	CDR3	DNA
.	TRBJ1-2	.	TRBV10-3	CAISATKGGSNNYGYTF	TGTGCCATCAGTGCAACCAAGGGGGGGAGTAACAACTATGGCTACACCTTC
.	TRBJ1-2	once	TRBV11-3	CATRGRGDYGYTF	TGTGCCACCCGGGGCAGGGGTGACTATGGCTACACCTTC
TRBD1	TRBJ2-7	.	TRBV10-3	CAISESIGTGGYEQYF	TGTGCCATCAGTGAGTCGATCGGAACAGGGGGCTACGAGCAGTACTTC
.	TRBJ1-2	.	TRBV28	CASSQTGNYGYTF	TGTGCCAGCAGCCAGACTGGGAACTATGGCTACACCTTC
TRBD1	TRBJ1-2	.	TRBV30	CAWSQGDYGYTF	TGTGCCTGGAGTCAGGGGGACTATGGCTACACCTTC
.	TRBJ2-7	.	TRBV5-1	CASSFVGNYEQYF	TGCGCCAGCAGCTTCGTTGGCAACTACGAGCAGTACTTC
TRBD2	TRBJ2-5	.	TRBV18	CASSPLRTSGSETQYF	TGTGCCAGCTCACCCCTCCGGACTAGCGGGTCAGAGACCCAGTACTTC
TRBD2	TRBJ2-2	.	TRBV7-3	CASSELAGGELFF	TGTGCCAGCAGCGAGCTAGCGGGCGGGGAGCTGTTTTTT
.	TRBJ1-6	once	TRBV5-5	CASSLVVLATNSPLHF	TGTGCCAGCAGCTTGGTTGTTTTGGCCACTAATTCACCCCTCCACTTT
TRBD1	TRBJ1-1	.	TRBV7-9	CASSLRAGGTEAFF	TGTGCCAGCAGCTTAAGGGCAGGGGGCACTGAAGCTTTCTTT
.	TRBJ1-1	.	TRBV6-1	CARKGERAFF	TGTGCCAGAAAGGGGGAGCGAGCTTTCTTT
TRBD1	TRBJ1-1	.	TRBV18	CASSPGGSRTGGRTEAFF	TGTGCCAGCTCACCCGGCGGTTCCAGGACAGGGGGTAGGACTGAAGCTTTCTTT
TRBD1	TRBJ2-7	few	TRBV2	CASTRDSLSVQYF	TGTGCCAGCACTAGGGACAGTCTATCAGTGCAGTACTTC
TRBD1	TRBJ2-3	.	TRBV6-1	CASSFGQGNTDTQYF	TGTGCCAGCAGTTTTGGACAGGGAAACACAGATACGCAGTATTTT
TRBD1	TRBJ1-2	once	TRBV5-5	CASSWTGDYGYTF	TGTGCCAGCAGCTGGACAGGCGACTATGGCTACACCTTC
TRBD1	TRBJ2-1	.	TRBV9	CASSVRDRDYNEQFF	TGTGCCAGCAGCGTCCGGGACAGGGATTACAATGAGCAGTTCTTC
TRBD1	TRBJ2-2	.	TRBV5-4	CASSPRDRNTGELFF	TGTGCCAGCAGCCCCCGGGACAGGAACACCGGGGAGCTGTTTTTT
.	TRBJ2-6	.	TRBV27	CASSSRGWGNVLTF	TGTGCCAGCAGTTCCCGGGGTTGGGGCAACGTCCTGACTTTC
TRBD1	TRBJ1-2	.	TRBV27	CASSLSAIGTVTYGYTF	TGTGCCAGCAGTTTATCTGCCATCGGGACAGTGACCTATGGCTACACCTTC
.	TRBJ1-5	.	TRBV5-1	CASSLGEGGGNQPQHF	TGCGCCAGCAGCTTAGGGGAAGGGGGAGGCAATCAGCCCCAGCATTTT
TRBD1	TRBJ1-4	.	TRBV5-4	CASSLRQGDEKLFF	TGTGCCAGCAGCTTACGACAGGGGGATGAAAAACTGTTTTTT
TRBD1	TRBJ1-5	.	TRBV15	CATSFPGQGVLSNQPQHF	TGTGCCACCAGCTTCCCGGGACAGGGGGTTCTTAGCAATCAGCCCCAGCATTTT
.	TRBJ2-1	.	TRBV28	CASSSSTDNEQFF	TGTGCCAGCAGTTCGTCGACAGACAATGAGCAGTTCTTC
.	TRBJ2-5	once	TRBV19	CASSSRAGLQEETQYF	TGTGCCAGTAGTTCTCGGGCCGGGCTACAGGAGGAGACCCAGTACTTC
TRBD2	TRBJ2-3	.	TRBV9	CASTPGLGSDTQYF	TGTGCCAGCACCCCGGGACTAGGATCAGATACGCAGTATTTT
.	TRBJ2-1	.	TRBV6-5	CASTPGRNNEQFF	TGTGCCAGTACCCCAGGGCGAAACAATGAGCAGTTCTTC
.	TRBJ2-1	.	TRBV27	CASSDFRLGDNEQFF	TGTGCCAGCAGTGACTTCCGACTAGGAGACAATGAGCAGTTCTTC
.	TRBJ2-2	.	TRBV6-6	CASSTGSSGELFF	TGTGCCAGCAGTACAGGGTCTTCCGGGGAGCTGTTTTTT
.	TRBJ2-2	.	TRBV2	CASSEYRMNTGELFF	TGTGCCAGCAGTGAATATCGTATGAACACCGGGGAGCTGTTTTTT
.	TRBJ2-1	.	TRBV7-6	CASSLDATRRGLFF	TGTGCCAGCAGCTTGGATGCGACGAGAAGGGGACTGTTCTTC
TRBD2	TRBJ2-1	.	TRBV7-2	CASSLTLAGYYNEQFF	TGTGCCAGCAGCTTAACCTTAGCGGGGTACTACAATGAGCAGTTCTTC
.	TRBJ1-3	.	TRBV9	CASSVASGNTIYF	TGTGCCAGCAGCGTGGCCAGTGGAAACACCATATATTTT
TRBD1	TRBJ1-4	.	TRBV19	CASSRQGATNEKLFF	TGTGCCAGTAGTCGGCAGGGGGCAACTAATGAAAAACTGTTTTTT
.	TRBJ1-4	.	TRBV6-5	CASSPGHQPNEKLFF	TGTGCCAGCAGTCCAGGACATCAACCGAATGAAAAACTGTTTTTT
.	TRBJ2-1	.	TRBV9	CASSGSVTASYLHSYNEQFF	TGTGCCAGCAGCGGCTCGGTGACAGCGTCGTATCTGCACTCCTACAATGAGCAGTTCTTC
TRBD1	TRBJ1-2	.	TRBV7-2	CASRRTGITGYTF	TGTGCCAGCAGACGGACAGGGATAACGGGCTACACCTTC
.	TRBJ2-7	once	TRBV6-5	CASKKEGSTGEQYF	TGTGCCAGCAAAAAAGAAGGGAGCACCGGCGAGCAGTACTTC
.	TRBJ1-1	.	TRBV7-9	CASSLGGANTEAFF	TGTGCCAGCAGCTTAGGTGGGGCGAACACTGAAGCTTTCTTT
.	TRBJ2-7	once	TRBV7-9	CASSLGQGGEQYF	TGTGCCAGCAGCTTAGGACAGGGAGGCGAGCAGTACTTC
TRBD2	TRBJ2-3	.	TRBV18	CASSQYGTSGTDTQYF	TGTGCCAGCTCACAGTATGGTACTAGCGGGACAGATACGCAGTATTTT
TRBD1	TRBJ1-5	.	TRBV7-9	CASSSTGSGNQPQHF	TGTGCCAGCAGTTCGACAGGGTCCGGGAATCAGCCCCAGCATTTT
TRBD2	TRBJ2-3	.	TRBV9	CASSVGAGEDTQYF	TGTGCCAGCAGCGTAGGAGCGGGAGAAGATACGCAGTATTTT
.	TRBJ2-7	once	TRBV11-3	CASSLEEGREQYF	TGTGCCAGCAGCTTAGAGGAGGGGCGCGAGCAGTACTTC
.	TRBJ1-1	.	TRBV7-2	CASSLVRGNTEAFF	TGTGCCAGCAGCTTAGTTCGGGGGAACACTGAAGCTTTCTTT
TRBD2	TRBJ2-5	.	TRBV2	CASSGLAGAERETQYF	TGTGCCAGCAGTGGTCTAGCGGGAGCCGAACGAGAGACCCAGTACTTC
TRBD1	TRBJ2-2	.	TRBV7-3	CASSSNAGTGRTGELFF	TGTGCCAGCAGCTCAAACGCGGGGACAGGGCGAACCGGGGAGCTGTTTTTT
TRBD1	TRBJ1-6	.	TRBV2	CASTDDQTGNSPLHF	TGTGCCAGCACTGACGACCAGACAGGGAACTCACCCCTCCACTTT
.	TRBJ1-3	.	TRBV28	CASSLAGGRTGNTIYF	TGTGCCAGCAGCCTAGCCGGGGGACGAACTGGAAACACCATATATTTT
TRBD1	TRBJ2-7	.	TRBV11-2	CASKGGTGVTYEQYF	TGTGCCAGCAAAGGCGGGACAGGGGTGACCTACGAGCAGTACTTC
.	TRBJ2-7	.	TRBV15	CATSRVRGSHEQYF	TGTGCCACCAGCAGAGTTCGGGGATCCCACGAGCAGTACTTC
.	TRBJ2-1	.	TRBV27	CASSVPLGAYNEQFF	TGTGCCAGCAGTGTCCCCCTGGGGGCGTACAATGAGCAGTTCTTC
TRBD2	TRBJ2-7	.	TRBV28	CASTHKGTSGSTMGYEQYF	TGTGCCAGCACCCATAAGGGGACTAGCGGGAGTACAATGGGCTACGAGCAGTACTTC
.	TRBJ2-7	.	TRBV13	CASSLSYRESEQYF	TGTGCCAGCAGCTTATCGTACAGGGAATCAGAGCAGTACTTC
.	TRBJ1-2	.	TRBV28	CASSPGNGYTF	TGTGCCAGCAGCCCAGGGAACGGCTACACCTTC
.	TRBJ2-2	.	TRBV7-6	CASTPRLNTGELFF	TGTGCCAGCACCCCTAGACTGAACACCGGGGAGCTGTTTTTT
.	TRBJ2-2	.	TRBV27	CASSLTRATGELFF	TGTGCCAGCAGTTTAACGCGGGCCACCGGGGAGCTGTTTTTT
.	TRBJ1-2	.	TRBV28	CASGIPRGDGYTF	TGTGCCAGCGGCATCCCCAGGGGAGACGGCTACACCTTC